One and the same sample provided the 9 T cell receptor beta chains below, sequenced in a study of cytomegalovirus exposure and HLA in healthy donors. Primers for the PCR totalled 60 Vbeta and 13 Jbeta. Assay used: immunoSEQ multiplex PCR; TCRdb lists only in-frame clones, some missing. The profile covers around 120,000 clones, with 65% to 85% appearing a single time and about 1.7% taken by the ten largest. Sequenced sample: PBMCs. These receptors originate from a woman aged 40-49 years in good health and CMV-seronegative.

This sequence joins TRBV29-1 and TRBJ1-1; D is uncertain. There are 12 residues in the CDR3. Trimming cost V 6 bases and J 3 bases, with 11 bases left between them. Germline CDR1 reads SQVTM; CDR2 reads ANQGSEA. For the CDR3, the DNA is TGCAGCGTCCGCCGGGATCACACTGAAGCTTTCTTT. This codes for CSVRRDHTEAFF.

This clone was seen just once. This sequence joins TRBV5-8 and TRBJ2-1; possibly TRBD1 for D (5 bases). The CDR3 is 15 residues long. V shed 0 bases and J shed 1 base, with 8 bases lying between them. Germline CDR1 reads SGHTS; CDR2 reads YDEGEE. CDR3 sequence: CASSLGGLSYNEQFF. For the CDR3, the DNA is TGTGCCAGCAGCTTGGGGGGCCTTTCCTACAATGAGCAGTTCTTC.

V is TRBV5-1 and J is TRBJ2-3; the D gene is possibly TRBD1 (6 bases). Germline CDR1 reads SGHRS; CDR2 reads YFSETQ. The CDR3 extends over 14 amino acids. Trimming stripped 0 bases from V and 5 bases from J, with 10 bases between. DNA of the CDR3: TGCGCCAGCAGCTTGGCAGGGGTTGTAGATACGCAGTATTTT. It encodes CASSLAGVVDTQYF.

The chain links TRBV7-2 to TRBJ1-2; 8 bases match TRBD1. The CDR3 totals 14 residues. Losses at the gene ends were 7 bases for V and 5 bases for J; bases not matched to a gene: 9. The germline CDR1 and CDR2 sequences are SGHTA and FQGNSA. CDR3 nucleotides: TGTGCCAGCACCGCGGACAGGGCCCAATATGGCTACACCTTC. Translating gives CASTADRAQYGYTF. Full variable domain (outside the CDR3, taken from reference TRBV7-2 and TRBJ1-2): GAGVSQSPSNKVTEKGKDVELRCDPISGHTALYWYRQSLGQGLEFLIYFQGNSAPDKSGLPSDRFSAERTGGSVSTLTIQRTQQEDSAVYLCASTADRAQYGYTFGSGTRLTVV.

This sequence joins TRBV7-9 and TRBJ2-1; 7 bases map to TRBD2. J was trimmed by 0 bases and V by 5 bases; bases with no gene match: 7. The V gene's germline CDR1 is SEHNR and CDR2 FQNEAQ (reference sequence). This CDR3 has 16 residues. CDR3 sequence reads: CASSGDGGSSYNEQFF. CDR3 sequence (DNA): TGTGCCAGCAGCGGGGACGGCGGGAGCTCCTACAATGAGCAGTTCTTC.

The J gene is TRBJ1-6, the V gene TRBV2; D is undetermined. V was shortened by 5 bases and J by 2 bases, with 13 bases between the two germline ends. Germline CDR1 reads SNHLY; CDR2 reads FYNNEI. The CDR3 consists of 16 residues. CDR3 amino acids: CASSSGLTPYNSPLHF. The CDR3 coding sequence is TGTGCCAGCAGTTCGGGTCTCACCCCCTATAATTCACCCCTCCACTTT.

This rearrangement joins TRBV4-2 to TRBJ2-2; D is perhaps TRBD2 (5 bases). This CDR3 is built from 20 residues. CDR1 LGHNA and CDR2 YNFKEQ come from the germline V gene. Deletions cut 0 bases from V and 3 bases from J, with 23 bases between. CDR3: CASSQDSTPTRGADTGELFF. The CDR3, as DNA: TGTGCCAGCAGCCAAGATTCGACACCCACGAGAGGAGCGGACACCGGGGAGCTGTTTTTT.

This chain links TRBV6-4 with TRBJ2-1; tentative D call: TRBD2 (7 bases). The CDR3 length is 18 residues. The V gene lost 7 bases and the J gene lost 2 bases, with 24 bases spanning the gap. Germline CDR1 MRHNA, CDR2 SNTAGT. CDR3 sequence reads: CASTPISGGGAAYNEQFF. In DNA form, the CDR3 reads TGTGCCAGCACCCCGATTTCGGGTGGGGGGGCAGCCTACAATGAGCAGTTCTTC.

This chain uses TRBV5-4 with TRBJ2-1; D not resolved. Trimming cost V 0 bases and J 6 bases, with 7 bases left between them. The CDR3 covers 13 residues. CDR1 and CDR2 from the germline V gene are SGHNT and YYREEE (reference sequence). CDR3 sequence reads: CASSLEASNEQFF. The CDR3, as DNA: TGTGCCAGCAGCTTGGAGGCTAGCAATGAGCAGTTCTTC.